Following are 22 T cell receptor beta chains from one sample sequenced in a study of blood T cells in healthy people across ages. For the second PCR, which ran for roughly 6 to 12 cycles, a sample-barcoded 5' primer and a J-beta primer mix were used. One entry per CDR3 protein results from TCRdb running MiXCR on the 5' RACE reads. The profile shows 600,000 to 650,000 distinct CDR3 sequences, approximately 50% of them singletons. The source material was blood. Receptors were obtained from a man between 60 and 75 years old in good health.

V usage is TRBV5-1 and J usage is TRBJ2-1; 7 bases fit TRBD2. CDR3 length: 15 amino acids. With V trimmed by 4 bases and J by 9 bases, 13 bases remained unmatched. Per the germline V gene, CDR1 is SGHRS and CDR2 is YFSETQ. CDR3 DNA sequence: TGCGCCAGCAGCAAAGGACTAGGCGGGTACGGTGAGCAGTTCTTC. It encodes CASSKGLGGYGEQFF.

This clonotype has a handful of counts. This chain links TRBV20-1 with TRBJ2-7, with D perhaps being TRBD1 or TRBD2 (5 bases each). V shed 1 base and J shed 4 bases, with 17 bases lying between them. Germline CDR1 DFQATT, CDR2 SNEGSKA (reference sequence). The length of the CDR3 is 15 residues. This CDR3 is CSARAPRGARYEQYF. CDR3 coding DNA: TGCAGTGCTAGAGCCCCCCGGGGCGCGAGATACGAGCAGTACTTC.

The chain is built from TRBV6-1 and TRBJ2-6; TRBD1 might be the D (5 bases). The germline V gene encodes CDR1 MNHNS and CDR2 SASEGT. V was shortened by 4 bases and J by 0 bases, with 13 bases between the two germline ends. The CDR3 extends over 17 amino acids. The CDR3 DNA reads TGTGCCAGCAGTGTCTCCCCCACAGGCTCTGGGGCCAACGTCCTGACTTTC. Translating it yields CASSVSPTGSGANVLTF.

The V gene is TRBV25-1, the J gene TRBJ2-7; D is possibly TRBD2 (5 bases). Trimming shortened V by 0 bases and J by 6 bases, and 15 bases separated the two germline ends. The CDR3 contains 15 residues. CDR1 is MGHDK and CDR2 is SYGVNS in the germline V gene. The chain's CDR3 is CASSEYGSWAGEQYF. The DNA of the CDR3 is TGTGCCAGCAGTGAATATGGGAGTTGGGCAGGCGAGCAGTACTTC.

The rearrangement links TRBV20-1 to TRBJ2-4; TRBD2 aligns across 7 bases. The trim removed 2 bases at V and 13 bases at J, leaving 8 bases unmatched. Germline CDR1 is DFQATT and CDR2 is SNEGSKA (reference sequence). CDR3 length: 12 residues. The CDR3 reads CSARPGRGGQYF. The CDR3 DNA is TGCAGTGCTAGACCTGGGCGCGGGGGACAGTACTTC.

In this sample, this clonotype turned up many times. The gene calls are TRBV6-1 and TRBJ2-7, with D tentatively TRBD1 (5 bases). The V end lost 2 bases, the J end lost 2 bases, and 10 bases lay between the germline ends. Germline V gene lookup returns CDR1 MNHNS and CDR2 SASEGT. This CDR3 has 14 amino acids. The CDR3 DNA reads as TGTGCCAGCAGTGAAACAGGCCTGACCTACGAGCAGTACTTC. Translating gives CASSETGLTYEQYF.

This chain connects TRBV2 to TRBJ2-7; 9 bases match TRBD1. The CDR3 length is 14 residues. In germline, CDR1 is SNHLY, CDR2 FYNNEI. The V segment lost 8 bases and the J segment 0 bases; nucleotides outside the gene matches: 5. The CDR3 protein is CASFGTGNSYEQYF. CDR3 in DNA: TGTGCCAGCTTTGGGACAGGGAACTCCTACGAGCAGTACTTC. Supplemented by reference TRBV2 and TRBJ2-7, the full variable domain reads EPEVTQTPSHQVTQMGQEVILRCVPISNHLYFYWYRQILGQKVEFLVSFYNNEISEKSEIFDDQFSVERPDGSNFTLKIRSTKLEDSAMYFCASFGTGNSYEQYFGPGTRLTVT.

This clonotype showed up just a few times. The V gene is TRBV18, the J gene TRBJ2-7; 7 bases match TRBD1. Germline V gives CDR1 KGHSH, CDR2 LQKENI. This CDR3 is built from 14 residues. The ends lost 6 bases at V and 1 base at J; junction bases unmatched: 6. CDR3 nucleotide sequence: TGTGCCAGCTCCCAGTCAGGGGGTTCCTACGAGCAGTACTTC. Protein sequence: CASSQSGGSYEQYF.

The rearrangement joins TRBV11-2 to TRBJ2-1; the D gene is possibly TRBD2 (5 bases). CDR3 size: 14 residues. V was shortened by 5 bases and J by 6 bases, with 14 bases between the two germline ends. CDR1 is SGHAT, CDR2 FQNNGV, per germline. The CDR3 reads CASSPYGLSNEQFF. The CDR3 nucleotides read TGTGCCAGCAGCCCTTACGGACTGTCCAATGAGCAGTTCTTC.

The V call is TRBV28, the J call TRBJ2-5, with 7 nucleotides matching TRBD1. Germline CDR1 MDHEN, CDR2 SYDVKM. V gave up 5 bases and J gave up 9 bases; unmatched junction bases: 15. The CDR3 contains 15 residues. CDR3 sequence (DNA): TGTGCCAGCAGTCCCCCGGGGACAGTCTCGTGGGCCCAGTACTTC. Protein product: CASSPPGTVSWAQYF.

V gene TRBV25-1 combines with J gene TRBJ2-6; possible D gene TRBD1, 5 bases. CDR1 and CDR2 from the germline V gene are MGHDK and SYGVNS. Trimming stripped 6 bases from V and 4 bases from J, with 22 bases between. CDR3 length: 18 amino acids. CDR3 region: CASSPTGRVSSGANVLTF. The CDR3 DNA reads TGTGCCAGCAGCCCGACGGGCAGGGTATCCTCCGGGGCCAACGTCCTGACTTTC.

This clonotype is a singleton in its sample. This chain uses TRBV11-2 with TRBJ2-2; D not resolved. CDR1 and CDR2 (germline): SGHAT, FQNNGV. V gave up 1 base and J gave up 7 bases, with 10 bases separating them. The CDR3 runs 14 residues. CDR3 in DNA: TGTGCCAGCAGCTTAGGCTCCATTAACGGGGAGCTGTTTTTT. The encoded protein is CASSLGSINGELFF.

The table lists this clonotype with a few counts. The chain links TRBV28 to TRBJ1-5; no definite D call. Germline assignment: CDR1 MDHEN and CDR2 SYDVKM. The CDR3 runs 14 residues. With 7 bases removed from V and 3 bases from J, the gap between germline ends came to 13 bases. Here the CDR3 DNA reads TGTGCCAGCACCCCACAGCTCTCCAATCAGCCCCAGCATTTT. This gives the protein CASTPQLSNQPQHF.

The chain combines TRBV14 with TRBJ2-7, with D possibly matching TRBD2 (5 bases). The J call may be incorrect, as the DNA end agrees better with TRBJ2-5. The CDR3 is 13 amino acids. CDR1 is SGHDN, CDR2 FVKESK, per germline. The CDR3 protein is CASSQVERETQYF. The CDR3 nucleotides read TGTGCCAGCAGCCAAGTAGAGCGGGAGACCCAGTACTTC.

The chain joins TRBV6-1 to TRBJ2-7; D gene ambiguous. There are 14 residues in the CDR3. Germline loops: CDR1 MNHNS, CDR2 SASEGT. V was pared by 6 bases and J by 1 base, with 13 bases between. The CDR3 sequence is CASRRLALSYEQYF. CDR3 DNA sequence: TGTGCCAGCAGGCGTCTTGCTCTATCCTACGAGCAGTACTTC.

The chain uses TRBV29-1 and TRBJ1-1; tentatively, D is TRBD1 (5 bases). The germline V gene encodes CDR1 SQVTM and CDR2 ANQGSEA. V shed 6 bases and J shed 6 bases, with 14 bases lying between them. The CDR3 is 12 amino acids. CDR3 region: CSVEQQGAEAFF. In DNA form, the CDR3 reads TGCAGCGTAGAGCAGCAGGGAGCTGAAGCTTTCTTT.

This chain connects TRBV27 to TRBJ2-7, with TRBD1 matching 10 bases. V shed 6 bases, J shed 7 bases, and the junction held 9 bases outside the gene matches. CDR3 length: 14 residues. Germline lookup yields CDR1 MNHEY and CDR2 SMNVEV (reference sequence). The CDR3 DNA is TGTGCCAGCAGCCGGGACAGGGGCCGCTTAGAGCAGTACTTC. Translating it yields CASSRDRGRLEQYF.

This clonotype has a handful of counts. J is TRBJ2-3 and V is TRBV21-1; the listed D gene, TRBD1, was not tested against the DNA. TRBV21-1 is a pseudogene. The CDR3 sequence is 14 residues long. DNA for the CDR3: TGTGCCAGCAGCGACAGGGCTAGCACAGATACGCAGTATTTT. Translation gives CASSDRASTDTQYF.

The V and J genes are TRBV4-1 and TRBJ1-2; 8 bases map to TRBD1. With V trimmed by 7 bases and J by 2 bases, 9 bases remained unmatched. Germline V lookup: CDR1 MGHRA, CDR2 YSYEKL. The CDR3 covers 15 residues. CDR3 residues: CASNSLGQENYGYTF. For the CDR3, the DNA is TGCGCCAGCAACTCCCTGGGACAGGAAAACTATGGCTACACCTTC.

The chain uses TRBV25-1 and TRBJ2-6; no firm D call. CDR3 size: 16 residues. Germline loops: CDR1 MGHDK, CDR2 SYGVNS. Trimming cost V 2 bases and J 2 bases, with 10 bases left between them. CDR3 protein: CASSEVGFAGANVLTF. In DNA, the CDR3 is TGTGCCAGCAGTGAAGTGGGGTTTGCTGGGGCCAACGTCCTGACTTTC.

CDR3 coding DNA: TGTGCCAGCAGCTTATCTAACGGTAACCAAGAGACCCAGTACTTC. Translating it yields CASSLSNGNQETQYF. The genes are TRBV7-9 and TRBJ2-5; D gene ambiguous. V was shortened by 2 bases and J by 0 bases, with 10 bases between the two germline ends. This CDR3 region has 15 residues. Germline V gives CDR1 SEHNR, CDR2 FQNEAQ (reference sequence). The full variable domain, with the rest looked up from reference TRBV7-9 and TRBJ2-5, is DTGVSQNPRHKITKRGQNVTFRCDPISEHNRLYWYRQTLGQGPEFLTYFQNEAQLEKSRLLSDRFSAERPKGSFSTLEIQRTEQGDSAMYLCASSLSNGNQETQYFGPGTRLLVL.

The chain joins TRBV20-1 to TRBJ2-3, with unresolved D. The germline V and J ends were trimmed by 3 bases and 6 bases, with 10 bases remaining between them. CDR3 length: 12 amino acids. The germline CDR1 and CDR2 sequences are DFQATT and SNEGSKA (reference sequence). CDR3 sequence reads: CSASPKKDTQYF. CDR3 nucleotides: TGCAGTGCTAGTCCTAAGAAGGATACGCAGTATTTT.